Listed below are T cell receptor beta chains from one sample, sequenced in a study of blood T cell repertoires in COVID-19. Profiled with immunoSEQ multiplex PCR; TCRdb holds only in-frame clones, not every one. The sample shows some 83,000 clones, roughly 82% of them seen only once. Input material: peripheral blood. These receptors originate from a human donor in a cohort sampled during active COVID-19. The CDR3 runs from the conserved cysteine through the conserved F or W. Each record gives: V gene, J gene, clone size, D gene, CDR3 DNA, CDR3 protein. The D gene is left open where the match is weak. Only part of the rows carry a size: once, few, many, or a class if the clone is expanded.

v_call: TRBV6-1; j_call: TRBJ2-5; clone_size: NA; d_call: NA; cdr3_nt: TGTGCCAGCAGTGAAGGGCAGAAAGCGGAGACCCAGTACTTC; cdr3_aa: CASSEGQKAETQYF
v_call: TRBV27; j_call: TRBJ2-1; clone_size: NA; d_call: NA; cdr3_nt: TGTGCCAGCACCCCCGGCGGTGGCTTCTATGAGCAGTTCTTC; cdr3_aa: CASTPGGGFYEQFF
v_call: TRBV19; j_call: TRBJ1-5; clone_size: NA; d_call: TRBD1; cdr3_nt: TGTGCCATCGGACAGGGGCTAGGTCAGCCCCAGCATTTT; cdr3_aa: CAIGQGLGQPQHF
v_call: TRBV5-1; j_call: TRBJ2-2; clone_size: NA; d_call: NA; cdr3_nt: TGCGCCAGCAGCGTTGGACAGACGAACACCGGGGAGCTGTTTTTT; cdr3_aa: CASSVGQTNTGELFF
v_call: TRBV27; j_call: TRBJ1-1; clone_size: many; d_call: NA; cdr3_nt: TGTGCCAGCAGATGGGGCGGACAGTCTGAAGCTTTCTTT; cdr3_aa: CASRWGGQSEAFF
v_call: TRBV9; j_call: TRBJ2-1; clone_size: NA; d_call: TRBD1; cdr3_nt: TGTGCCAGCAGCGCCCAGGGGGCAGGGGGCAATGAGCAGTTCTTC; cdr3_aa: CASSAQGAGGNEQFF
v_call: TRBV12-5; j_call: TRBJ2-3; clone_size: NA; d_call: NA; cdr3_nt: TGTGCTAGTGGTTGGAGACTAGTCGATACGCAGTATTTT; cdr3_aa: CASGWRLVDTQYF
v_call: TRBV28; j_call: TRBJ2-2; clone_size: NA; d_call: NA; cdr3_nt: TGTGCCAGCAGTCCGCCGTCGTCAGCCGGGGAGCTGTTTTTT; cdr3_aa: CASSPPSSAGELFF
v_call: TRBV28; j_call: TRBJ1-6; clone_size: NA; d_call: NA; cdr3_nt: TGTGCCAGCAGTTTATTCTGGGAGAGCTCCTATAATTCACCCCTCCACTTT; cdr3_aa: CASSLFWESSYNSPLHF
v_call: TRBV18; j_call: TRBJ1-1; clone_size: NA; d_call: NA; cdr3_nt: TGTGCCAGCTCACCACAATCGGGGGGGACAATGAACACTGAAGCTTTCTTT; cdr3_aa: CASSPQSGGTMNTEAFF
v_call: TRBV6-1; j_call: TRBJ1-5; clone_size: NA; d_call: TRBD1; cdr3_nt: TGTGCCAGCAGTGACCCCCCGGGAAGGGGGCGCAGCAATCAGCCCCAGCATTTT; cdr3_aa: CASSDPPGRGRSNQPQHF
v_call: TRBV4-1; j_call: TRBJ1-1; clone_size: NA; d_call: NA; cdr3_nt: TGCGCCAGCAGCACTGACAGAACGCTTCCTGCTTTCTTT; cdr3_aa: CASSTDRTLPAFF
v_call: TRBV9; j_call: TRBJ1-6; clone_size: once; d_call: TRBD1; cdr3_nt: TGTGCCAGCAGCGCCCGGGACAGGGTTCGGGTTGGTTCACCCCTCCACTTT; cdr3_aa: CASSARDRVRVGSPLHF
v_call: TRBV18; j_call: TRBJ2-7; clone_size: NA; d_call: NA; cdr3_nt: TGTGCCAGCTCAGCAGGGGGGACCGACGAGCAGTACTTC; cdr3_aa: CASSAGGTDEQYF
v_call: TRBV28; j_call: TRBJ2-7; clone_size: once; d_call: TRBD2; cdr3_nt: TGTGCCAGCAGTTTCCGTCAGACTAGCGGGGGGATCTACGAGCAGTACTTC; cdr3_aa: CASSFRQTSGGIYEQYF
v_call: TRBV28; j_call: TRBJ2-1; clone_size: NA; d_call: NA; cdr3_nt: TGTGCCAGCAGTGACAGTTCCTCCTACAATGAGCAGTTCTTC; cdr3_aa: CASSDSSSYNEQFF
v_call: TRBV28; j_call: TRBJ2-1; clone_size: NA; d_call: TRBD1; cdr3_nt: TGTGCCAGCAGCCGACAGGGGGCGCTTAATGAGCAGTTCTTC; cdr3_aa: CASSRQGALNEQFF
v_call: TRBV27; j_call: TRBJ2-3; clone_size: large; d_call: TRBD1; cdr3_nt: TGTGCCAGCAGGGGGACAGTCACAGATACGCAGTATTTT; cdr3_aa: CASRGTVTDTQYF